This is a list of T cell receptor beta chains from one sample in a study of cytomegalovirus exposure and HLA in healthy donors. Generated by immunoSEQ multiplex PCR, the TCRdb table keeps only in-frame clones and is missing some. The table shows 100,000 to 150,000 clones, with approximately 90% occurring only once. Sample: PBMCs. These TCRs come from a woman between 18 and 30 years old in good health and CMV-seronegative. Each CDR3 is given without its conserved first and last residue.

j_call,v_call,cdr3_aa
TRBJ2-1,TRBV6-6,ASTDGPAGVVNEQF
TRBJ1-2,TRBV28,ASTTGDLDGYT
TRBJ2-7,TRBV5-5,ASRLGQGSSYEQY
TRBJ1-2,TRBV5-4,ASSPGNRGYT
TRBJ2-2,TRBV5-6,ASSFPTENTGELF
TRBJ2-1,TRBV7-2,ASSLGVSVNEQF
TRBJ1-5,TRBV19,ASSMAGRSGFQPQH
TRBJ2-7,TRBV10-2,ASSALAGVLYEQY
TRBJ1-1,TRBV6-5,ASSRGTDTEAF
TRBJ2-1,TRBV7-3,ASSLYGTSANNEQF
TRBJ2-3,TRBV5-8,ASSSGQRSTDTQY
TRBJ2-3,TRBV4-1,ASSQASTDTQY
TRBJ1-1,TRBV21-1,ARTMDYRGNAF